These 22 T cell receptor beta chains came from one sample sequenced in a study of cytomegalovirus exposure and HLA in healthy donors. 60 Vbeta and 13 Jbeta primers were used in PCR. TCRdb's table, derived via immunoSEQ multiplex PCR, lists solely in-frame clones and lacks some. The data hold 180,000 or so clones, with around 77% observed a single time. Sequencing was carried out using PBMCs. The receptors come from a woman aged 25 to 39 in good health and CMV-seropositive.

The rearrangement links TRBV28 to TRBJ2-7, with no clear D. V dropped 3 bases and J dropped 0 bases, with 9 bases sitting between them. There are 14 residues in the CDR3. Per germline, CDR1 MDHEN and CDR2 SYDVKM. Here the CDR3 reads CASSFLTSSYEQYF. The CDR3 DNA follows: TGTGCCAGCAGTTTTCTGACAAGCTCCTACGAGCAGTACTTC.

For the CDR3, the DNA is TGTGCCAGCAGCTTGGTGGCGGAGAGGGGCTACACCTTC. Translated, it gives CASSLVAERGYTF. The chain uses TRBV5-4 and TRBJ1-2; D ambiguous. CDR1 is SGHNT and CDR2 is YYREEE in the germline V gene (reference sequence). The CDR3 runs to 13 residues. Trimming stripped 0 bases from V and 8 bases from J, with 11 bases between.

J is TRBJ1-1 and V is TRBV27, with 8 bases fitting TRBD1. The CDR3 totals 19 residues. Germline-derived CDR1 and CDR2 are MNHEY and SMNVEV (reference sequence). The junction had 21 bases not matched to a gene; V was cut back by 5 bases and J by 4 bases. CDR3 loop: CASSPPGQVSHLKVTEAFF. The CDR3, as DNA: TGTGCCAGCAGTCCCCCGGGACAGGTCTCCCACCTCAAAGTCACTGAAGCTTTCTTT.

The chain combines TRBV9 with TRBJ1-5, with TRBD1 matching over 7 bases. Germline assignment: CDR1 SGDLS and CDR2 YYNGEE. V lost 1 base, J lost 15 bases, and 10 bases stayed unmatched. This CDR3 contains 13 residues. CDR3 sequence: CASSVSDREGGHF. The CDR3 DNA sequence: TGTGCCAGCAGCGTATCCGACAGGGAAGGCGGGCATTTT.

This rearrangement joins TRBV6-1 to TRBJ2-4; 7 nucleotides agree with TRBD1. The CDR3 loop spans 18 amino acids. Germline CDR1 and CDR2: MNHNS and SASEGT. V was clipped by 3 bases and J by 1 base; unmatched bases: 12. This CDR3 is CASSDHLGGKGAKNIQYF. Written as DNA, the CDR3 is TGTGCCAGCAGTGACCACCTAGGGGGCAAGGGGGCCAAAAACATTCAGTACTTC.

CDR3 sequence (DNA): TGTGCCAGCAGCGGCATCAGGGGGTACGAGCAGTACTTC. It codes for CASSGIRGYEQYF. The chain is built from TRBV7-9 and TRBJ2-7; 7 bases map to TRBD1. Germline-derived CDR1 and CDR2 are SEHNR and FQNEAQ (reference sequence). The CDR3 totals 13 residues. Unmatched junction bases numbered 5, after V lost 5 bases and J lost 4 bases.

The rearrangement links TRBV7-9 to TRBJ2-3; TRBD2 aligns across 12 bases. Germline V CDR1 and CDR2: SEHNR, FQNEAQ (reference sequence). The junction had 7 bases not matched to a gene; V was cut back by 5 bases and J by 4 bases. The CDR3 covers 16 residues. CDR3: CASSIQTSGSADTQYF. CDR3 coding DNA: TGTGCCAGCAGCATCCAGACTAGCGGGAGCGCAGATACGCAGTATTTT.

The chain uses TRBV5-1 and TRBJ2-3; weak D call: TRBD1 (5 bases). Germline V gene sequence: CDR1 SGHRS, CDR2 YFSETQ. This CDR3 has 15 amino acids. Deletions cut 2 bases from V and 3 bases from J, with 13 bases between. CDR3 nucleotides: TGCGCCAGCAGCTTCGGGTCCAGGGTGACAGATACGCAGTATTTT. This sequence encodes CASSFGSRVTDTQYF.

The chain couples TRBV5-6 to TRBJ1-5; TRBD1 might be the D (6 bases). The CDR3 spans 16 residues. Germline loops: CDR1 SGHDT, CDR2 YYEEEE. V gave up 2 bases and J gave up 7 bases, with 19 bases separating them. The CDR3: CASSFRNGQINQPQHF. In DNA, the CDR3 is TGTGCCAGCAGCTTTAGGAACGGACAGATAAACCAGCCCCAGCATTTT. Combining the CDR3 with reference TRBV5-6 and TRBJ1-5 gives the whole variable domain DAGVTQSPTHLIKTRGQQVTLRCSPKSGHDTVSWYQQALGQGPQFIFQYYEEEERQRGNFPDRFSGHQFPNYSSELNVNALLLGDSALYLCASSFRNGQINQPQHFGDGTRLSIL.

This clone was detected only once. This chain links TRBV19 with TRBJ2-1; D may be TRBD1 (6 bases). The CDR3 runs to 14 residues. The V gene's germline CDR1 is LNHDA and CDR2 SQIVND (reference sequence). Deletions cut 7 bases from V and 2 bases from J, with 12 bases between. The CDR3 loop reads CASKGGIAYNEQFF. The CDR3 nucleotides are TGTGCCAGTAAAGGGGGAATAGCCTACAATGAGCAGTTCTTC.

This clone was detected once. CDR3: CASNDDPGTADTQYF. The CDR3 DNA is TGCGCCAGCAACGACGACCCTGGGACAGCGGATACGCAGTATTTT. This sequence joins TRBV10-1 and TRBJ2-3; 7 nucleotides match TRBD1. V gave up 7 bases and J gave up 6 bases; unmatched junction bases: 13. Germline V gene data show CDR1 as WNHNN and CDR2 as SYGVQD (reference sequence). The CDR3 spans 15 residues.

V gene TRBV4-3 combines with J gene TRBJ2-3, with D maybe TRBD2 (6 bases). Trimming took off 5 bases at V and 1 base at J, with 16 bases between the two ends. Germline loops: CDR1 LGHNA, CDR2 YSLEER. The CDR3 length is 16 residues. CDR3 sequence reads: CASSFGNSGRTDTQYF. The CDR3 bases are TGCGCCAGCAGCTTCGGGAATAGCGGTCGCACAGATACGCAGTATTTT.

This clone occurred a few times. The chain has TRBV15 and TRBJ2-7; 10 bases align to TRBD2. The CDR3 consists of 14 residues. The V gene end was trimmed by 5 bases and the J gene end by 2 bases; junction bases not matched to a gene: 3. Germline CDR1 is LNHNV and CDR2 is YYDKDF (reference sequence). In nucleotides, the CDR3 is TGTGCCACCAGCGAGCGGGGGGGCACCTACGAGCAGTACTTC. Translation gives CATSERGGTYEQYF.

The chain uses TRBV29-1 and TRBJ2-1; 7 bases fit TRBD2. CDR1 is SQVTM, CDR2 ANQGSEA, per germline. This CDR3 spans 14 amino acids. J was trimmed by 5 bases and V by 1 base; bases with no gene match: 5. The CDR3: CSVEGGGTHNEQFF. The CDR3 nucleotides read TGCAGCGTTGAAGGGGGGGGGACCCACAATGAGCAGTTCTTC.

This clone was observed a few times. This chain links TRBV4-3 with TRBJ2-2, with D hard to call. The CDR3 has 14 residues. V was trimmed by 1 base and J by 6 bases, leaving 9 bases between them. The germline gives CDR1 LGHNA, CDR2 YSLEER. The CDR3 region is CASSQVSQAGELFF. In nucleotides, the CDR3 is TGCGCCAGCAGCCAAGTGAGTCAGGCCGGGGAGCTGTTTTTT.

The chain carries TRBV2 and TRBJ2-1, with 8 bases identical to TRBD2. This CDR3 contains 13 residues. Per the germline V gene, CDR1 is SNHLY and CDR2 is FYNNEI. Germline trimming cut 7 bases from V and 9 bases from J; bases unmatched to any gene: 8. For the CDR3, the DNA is TGTGCCAGCAACTTCGCGCTAGCGGGTGAGCAGTTCTTC. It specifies CASNFALAGEQFF.

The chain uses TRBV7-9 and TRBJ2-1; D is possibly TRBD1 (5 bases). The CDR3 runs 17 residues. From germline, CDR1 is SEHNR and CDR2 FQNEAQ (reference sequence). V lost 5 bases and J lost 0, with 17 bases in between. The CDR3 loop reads CASSPGWHASSYNEQFF. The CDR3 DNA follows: TGTGCCAGCAGCCCAGGGTGGCACGCTAGCTCCTACAATGAGCAGTTCTTC. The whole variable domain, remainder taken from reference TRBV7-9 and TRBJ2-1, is DTGVSQNPRHKITKRGQNVTFRCDPISEHNRLYWYRQTLGQGPEFLTYFQNEAQLEKSRLLSDRFSAERPKGSFSTLEIQRTEQGDSAMYLCASSPGWHASSYNEQFFGPGTRLTVL.

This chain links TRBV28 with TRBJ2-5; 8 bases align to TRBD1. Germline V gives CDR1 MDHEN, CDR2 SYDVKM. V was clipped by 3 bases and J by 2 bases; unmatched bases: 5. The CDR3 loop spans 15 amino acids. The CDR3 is CASSFNRGRQETQYF. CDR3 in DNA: TGTGCCAGCAGTTTTAACAGGGGGAGGCAAGAGACCCAGTACTTC.

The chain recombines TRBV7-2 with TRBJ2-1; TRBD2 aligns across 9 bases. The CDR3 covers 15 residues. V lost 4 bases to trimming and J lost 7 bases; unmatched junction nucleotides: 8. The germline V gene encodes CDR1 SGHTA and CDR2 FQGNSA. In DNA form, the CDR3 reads TGTGCCAGCAGCTCGGGACTAGCTAGGGGTAATGAGCAGTTCTTC. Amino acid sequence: CASSSGLARGNEQFF.

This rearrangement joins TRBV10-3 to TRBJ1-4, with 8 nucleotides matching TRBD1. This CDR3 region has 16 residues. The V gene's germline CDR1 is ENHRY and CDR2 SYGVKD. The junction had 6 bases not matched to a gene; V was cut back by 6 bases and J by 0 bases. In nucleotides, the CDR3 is TGTGCCATCAGCGCCACAGGGGGATCAACTAATGAAAAACTGTTTTTT. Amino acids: CAISATGGSTNEKLFF.

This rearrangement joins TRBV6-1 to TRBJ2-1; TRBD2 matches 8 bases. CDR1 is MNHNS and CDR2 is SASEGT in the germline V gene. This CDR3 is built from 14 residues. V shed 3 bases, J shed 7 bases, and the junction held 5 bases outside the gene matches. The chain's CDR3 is CASSDIRGGNEQFF. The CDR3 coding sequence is TGTGCCAGCAGTGACATCCGGGGGGGGAATGAGCAGTTCTTC.

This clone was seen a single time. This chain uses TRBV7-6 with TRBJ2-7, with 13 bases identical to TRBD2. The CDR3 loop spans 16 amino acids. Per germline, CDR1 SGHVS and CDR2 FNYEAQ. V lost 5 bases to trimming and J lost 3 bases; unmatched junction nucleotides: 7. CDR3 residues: CASSDRGTSGNYEQYF. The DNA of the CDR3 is TGTGCCAGCAGCGATCGAGGGACTAGCGGGAACTACGAGCAGTACTTC.